This TCR beta chain was obtained from a study of OX40 agonist ivuxolimab in advanced cancers. Study observations and caveats: CD8+ T cells averaged more expanded clones than CD4+.

Germline CDR1 and CDR2: SGHAT and FQDESV (reference sequence). The CDR3 loop spans 12 amino acids. The V gene lost 5 bases and the J gene lost 7 bases, with 9 bases spanning the gap. The protocol was immunoSEQ multiplex PCR, while the TCRdb copy is restricted to in-frame clones and leaves out a portion. The sample lists 4,000 to 6,500 clones, roughly 67% occurring once. Points on this clone: The target antigen is unknown.

Patients with a history of autoimmune disease or on systemic immunosuppression were excluded. The chain joins TRBV11-1 to TRBJ2-1; D perhaps matches TRBD1 (5 bases). The source is an adult with an advanced solid tumor such as melanoma, head and neck, liver or kidney cancer. Source: CD4+ or CD8+ T cells sorted from blood, taken in a trial of the OX40 agonist ivuxolimab. This CDR3 reads CASSQGLNEQFF. The CDR3 DNA reads as TGTGCCAGCAGCCAGGGATTAAATGAGCAGTTCTTC. The full variable domain, in which reference TRBV11-1 and TRBJ2-1 provide the parts outside the CDR3, is EAEVAQSPRYKITEKSQAVAFWCDPISGHATLYWYRQILGQGPELLVQFQDESVVDDSQLPKDRFSAERLKGVDSTLKIQPAELGDSAMYLCASSQGLNEQFFGPGTRLTVL.